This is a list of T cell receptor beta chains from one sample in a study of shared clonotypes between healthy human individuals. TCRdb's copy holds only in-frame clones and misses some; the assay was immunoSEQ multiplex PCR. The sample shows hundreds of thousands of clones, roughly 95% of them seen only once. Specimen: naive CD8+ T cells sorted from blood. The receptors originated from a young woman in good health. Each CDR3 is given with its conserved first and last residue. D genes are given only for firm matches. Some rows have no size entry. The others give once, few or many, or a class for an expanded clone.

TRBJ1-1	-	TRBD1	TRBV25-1	TGTGCCAGCAGTGAACTCGAGGGGGCGGGAACTGAAGCTTTCTTT	CASSELEGAGTEAFF
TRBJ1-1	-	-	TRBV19	TGTGCCAGTAGTCTACTGGGGTTGGGCACTGAAGCTTTCTTT	CASSLLGLGTEAFF
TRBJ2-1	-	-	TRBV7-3	TGTGCCAGCAGCCCGGACGGGGACAATGAGCAGTTCTTC	CASSPDGDNEQFF
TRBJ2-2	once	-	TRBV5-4	TGTGCCAGCAGCCACCTAGGGATAGCGGAGCCGAACACCGGGGAGCTGTTTTTT	CASSHLGIAEPNTGELFF
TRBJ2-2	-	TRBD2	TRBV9	TGTGCCAGCAGCGACTCCCAGCGGGAGGGCCACACCGGGGAGCTGTTTTTT	CASSDSQREGHTGELFF
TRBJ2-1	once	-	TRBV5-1	TGCGCCAGCAGCTTGGGCGTGGATGAGCAGTTCTTC	CASSLGVDEQFF
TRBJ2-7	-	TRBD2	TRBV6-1	TGTGCCAGCAGTGGACTAGCGGGAGTTGAGCAGTACTTC	CASSGLAGVEQYF
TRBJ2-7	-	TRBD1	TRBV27	TGTGCCAGCAGTTTTCTACAGGGGGACGAGCAGTACTTC	CASSFLQGDEQYF
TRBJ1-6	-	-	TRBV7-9	TGTGCCAGCCGCTTGGATATAGATCCTCCCCTCCACTTT	CASRLDIDPPLHF
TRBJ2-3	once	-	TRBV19	TGTGCCAGTAGTATAGCAGTTTTGTCAGAATCAGATACGCAGTATTTT	CASSIAVLSESDTQYF
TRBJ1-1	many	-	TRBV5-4	TGTGCCACACGGGGGGACACTGAAGCTTTCTTT	CATRGDTEAFF
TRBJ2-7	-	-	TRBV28	TGTGCCAGCAGTCCTACCGGGAGCTCCTACGAGCAGTACTTC	CASSPTGSSYEQYF
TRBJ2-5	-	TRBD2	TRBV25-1	TGTGCCAGCAGTGGGGTAACTAGCGGGAGGGTGTACTTC	CASSGVTSGRVYF
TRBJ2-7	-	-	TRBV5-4	TGTGCCAGCAGCGAGACCCCGGGACACCTCTACGAGCAGTACTTC	CASSETPGHLYEQYF
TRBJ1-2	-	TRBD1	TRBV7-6	TGTGCCAGCAGCGAGCGGGACAGGGGGTATGGCTACACCTTC	CASSERDRGYGYTF
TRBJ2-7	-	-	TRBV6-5	TGTGCCAGCAGTTACGGCAGGGCCTACGAGCAGTACTTC	CASSYGRAYEQYF
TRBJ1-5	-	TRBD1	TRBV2	TGTGCCAGCAGTGAAAGGGACAGCCGCTGGTTGCCCCAGCATTTT	CASSERDSRWLPQHF
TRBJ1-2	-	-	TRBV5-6	TGTGCCAGCAGCTCCCCTTTTGAAGAGGGTGGCTACACCTTC	CASSSPFEEGGYTF
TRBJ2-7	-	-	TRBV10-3	TGTGCCATCAGGGACAGTAGCTCCTACGAGCAGTACTTC	CAIRDSSSYEQYF
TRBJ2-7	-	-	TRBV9	TGTGCCAGCAGCGTAGGAGGGGGAACCTACGAGCAGTACTTC	CASSVGGGTYEQYF
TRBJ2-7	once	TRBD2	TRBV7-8	TGTGCCAGCAGCGAGGGACTAGCGGGAACCACCTACGAGCAGTACTTC	CASSEGLAGTTYEQYF
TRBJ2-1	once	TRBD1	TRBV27	TGTGCCAGCAGTTATGGACAGGGAGCCTACAATGAGCAGTTCTTC	CASSYGQGAYNEQFF
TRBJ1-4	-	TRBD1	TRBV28	TGTGCCAGCACCGTACAGGGGGCCCTCGGTAATGAAAAACTGTTTTTT	CASTVQGALGNEKLFF
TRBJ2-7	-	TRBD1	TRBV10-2	TGCGCCAGCAGTGGGACCGGGACAGGAGAGACCTACGAGCAGTACTTC	CASSGTGTGETYEQYF
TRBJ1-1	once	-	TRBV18	TGTGCCAGCTCACCCCTCCTCCGGCCCGCCCCCATGCACATGAACACTGAAGCTTTCTTT	CASSPLLRPAPMHMNTEAFF
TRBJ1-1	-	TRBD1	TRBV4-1	TGCGCCAGCAGCCGACCACAGGGGGCAGACACTGAAGCTTTCTTT	CASSRPQGADTEAFF
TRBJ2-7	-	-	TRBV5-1	TGCGCCAGCAGCCCCGGGACACGCAACATCTACGAGCAGTACTTC	CASSPGTRNIYEQYF
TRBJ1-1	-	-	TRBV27	TGTGCCAGCAGCCCGAAGGTGGACACTGAAGCTTTCTTT	CASSPKVDTEAFF
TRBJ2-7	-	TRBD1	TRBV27	TGTGCCAGCAGTTCCACTCCTCACAGGGGGATCAACTACGAGCAGTACTTC	CASSSTPHRGINYEQYF
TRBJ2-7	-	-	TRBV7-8	TGTGCCAGCAGCTTAGGATCCTCCGAGCAGTACTTC	CASSLGSSEQYF
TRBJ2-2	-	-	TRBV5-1	TGCGCCAGCAGCTTGGACGGGAAGAACACCGGGGAGCTGTTTTTT	CASSLDGKNTGELFF
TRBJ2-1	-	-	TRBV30	TGTGCCTGGACCGCTGAGCCGGACCCCTCGGAGCAGTTCTTC	CAWTAEPDPSEQFF